This TCR beta chain was obtained from a study of human T cells and chemical hapten exposure. The germline CDR1 and CDR2 sequences are KGHDR and SFDVKD. V lost 4 bases and J lost 3, with 9 bases in between. The CDR3 runs 14 residues. TCRdb independently ran MiXCR on the RACE reads; one entry per CDR3 protein. Among about 45,000 distinct CDR3 sequences listed, about 4% were seen once. This clonotype was seen ten or more times. Time point defined: healthy volunteer bleed at 6 weeks. Researchers extracted total RNA from unfractionated whole blood. The chain has TRBV24-1 and TRBJ2-1; a possible D gene is TRBD2 (6 bases). The clonotype was recovered from a human donor in good health. Some clones in this sample may be carry-over from other donors' samples. Input material: whole blood. CDR3 region: CATSERDFYNEQFF. CDR3 nucleotides: TGTGCCACCAGTGAGCGGGACTTCTACAATGAGCAGTTCTTC.